This TCR beta chain appears in the sequencing data of a study of Ad26.COV2.S vaccination and SARS-CoV-2 variants (dated by TCRdb to the early 2020s). At the level of the whole study: Vaccine-arm donors were drawn from COV1001, a multicentre, randomized, double-blind, placebo-controlled phase I-IIa trial of Ad26.COV2.S in healthy adults. A total of approximately 30 samples were included in the TCR-sequenced set, comprising roughly 19 Ad26.COV2.S vaccine recipients, 5 placebo recipients and 8 SARS-CoV-2 convalescent individuals. Ad26.COV2.S was given intramuscularly at 5x10^10 or 1x10^11 viral particles, as a single shot or as two shots 56 days apart. Investigators remained blinded to trial group allocation during experiments and outcome assessment. TCRbeta repertoire sequencing was used to assess the specificity and breadth of SARS-CoV-2-reactive T cell receptors after Ad26.COV2.S vaccination. Trial participants were randomized into five groups of five, in which low-dose or high-dose Ad26.COV2.S was given once or twice, or placebo was given on both occasions.

The immunoSEQ Assay was used to sequence TCRbeta CDR3 regions. After extraction, genomic DNA underwent amplification by bias-controlled multiplex PCR, followed by high-throughput sequencing. Per the original workflow: To quantify the absolute abundance of each unique TCRbeta CDR3 region, sequences were collapsed and filtered. T cell fraction was estimated by normalizing TCRbeta template counts to usable DNA, with usable DNA measured through amplification of reference genes found in all nucleated cells. Repertoire TCRs were annotated as SARS-CoV-2-specific when V gene, CDR3 amino acid sequence and J gene were exactly matched to a known reactive TCR set. MIRA supplied the reference SARS-CoV-2 TCR set, which was filtered for enrichment in COVID-19-positive ImmuneCODE repertoires so that public or cross-reactive TCRs were removed. Using the MIRA antigens, annotated TCRs were further analysed by specific ORF or by position within an ORF. Breadth was defined as annotated unique rearrangements over total unique productive rearrangements; depth was the summed frequency of those rearrangements. Group comparisons of TCR breadth used two-sided Wilcoxon rank-sum tests. The immuneACCESS repertoire file appears here via TCRdb, limited to in-frame rearrangements. These files lack a portion of the clones; in checked studies, under half of the deficit traces to unresolved V genes, and the cause of the others is not known. Clonal size and the V and J genes are those of that table, whereas D and trimming came from the DNA. The sample records just over 350,000 clones, approximately 84% of which are singletons. The ten largest clones capture 3.3% of the sample.

The CDR3, from cysteine to phenylalanine, totals 12 residues. The sequence is cut down to CDR3 DNA, 36 bases in frame from base 1. CDR1 and CDR2 were assigned from the germline V gene as SGHAT and FQNNGV. Trimming takes 5 bases from V and 6 bases from J, and the germline ends sit 10 bases apart. Remarks on this clone: Its antigen target is currently unknown. Nothing much larger sits one base from this clone, and base qualities are not available.

General conclusions and limits of the study: Substantial breadth of spike-specific CD8+ and CD4+ T cell responses was reported after vaccination. Comparing responses between vaccine doses or regimens was not something the study was powered to do. Vaccine and placebo recipients had similar non-spike TCR breadth, a finding consistent with the vaccine containing only spike. Compared with placebo recipients, Ad26.COV2.S recipients showed higher spike-specific TCR breadth (P = 0.0014). The authors noted that total T cell responses may have been underestimated by the TCR breadth and depth analyses.

The treatment or condition label for this specimen denotes: around 19 received Ad26.COV2.S at low or high dose, single or two shots; several received placebo; per-sample allocation not given. Repertoires of vaccine and placebo recipients were sequenced from samples taken on day 63 after the first injection. In Cohort 1b, around 25 adults aged 18-55 years were enrolled at a single site in Boston, USA, between 29 July and 7 August 2020. Ad26.COV2.S consisted of a replication-incompetent adenovirus type 26 vector by which a prefusion-stabilized SARS-CoV-2 spike protein from the original Wuhan strain was expressed.

Sequencing used peripheral blood, obtained in a trial of Ad26.COV2.S vaccine versus placebo. The rearrangement joined TRBV11-2 to TRBJ1-1, with the D gene too uncertain to name. The sequence derives from a person aged 18-60 years who received the Ad26.COV2.S COVID-19 vaccine or a placebo. The DNA sequence is TGTGCCAGCAGCCGAATCGGGGCTGAAGCTTTCTTT. This is translated as CASSRIGAEAFF.